The T cell receptor (beta chain) under discussion was sequenced for a study of CD8+ T cells in alopecia areata. Reverse transcription of extracted RNA yielded cDNA, which provided the sequencing template. Sequencing was performed with immunoSEQ multiplex PCR; in TCRdb, only in-frame clones are kept and a portion is missing. The sample gives over 150,000 clones, 50% to 60% of which show up once; around 0.7% is in the top ten. Germline lookup yields CDR1 SQVTM and CDR2 ANQGSEA. Trimming left V 3 bases short and J 0 bases short, with 11 bases between. The CDR3 loop spans 14 amino acids. As for treatment: oral pan-JAK inhibitor, 5-10 mg twice daily.

This clonotype originated in a human donor with alopecia areata. The material was CD4+ T cells sorted from blood, obtained at week 4, from a patient treated with tofacitinib. This chain joins TRBV29-1 and TRBJ2-5; D may be TRBD2 (6 bases). The CDR3: CSVDLGGDQETQYF. The CDR3 coding sequence is TGCAGCGTTGACCTGGGCGGGGACCAAGAGACCCAGTACTTC.